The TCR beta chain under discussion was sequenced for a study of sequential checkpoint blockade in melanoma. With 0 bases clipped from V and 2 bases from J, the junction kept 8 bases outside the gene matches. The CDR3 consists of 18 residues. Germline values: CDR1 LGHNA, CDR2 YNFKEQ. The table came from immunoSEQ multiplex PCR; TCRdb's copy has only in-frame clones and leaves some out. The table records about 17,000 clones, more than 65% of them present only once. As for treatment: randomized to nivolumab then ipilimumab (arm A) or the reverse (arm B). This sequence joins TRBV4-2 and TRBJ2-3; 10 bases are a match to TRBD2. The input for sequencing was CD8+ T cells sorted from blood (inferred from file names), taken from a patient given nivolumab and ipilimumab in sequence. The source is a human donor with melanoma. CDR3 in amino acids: CASSQEPYLAGDTDTQYF. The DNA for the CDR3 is TGTGCCAGCAGCCAAGAACCCTACCTAGCGGGGGACACAGATACGCAGTATTTT.